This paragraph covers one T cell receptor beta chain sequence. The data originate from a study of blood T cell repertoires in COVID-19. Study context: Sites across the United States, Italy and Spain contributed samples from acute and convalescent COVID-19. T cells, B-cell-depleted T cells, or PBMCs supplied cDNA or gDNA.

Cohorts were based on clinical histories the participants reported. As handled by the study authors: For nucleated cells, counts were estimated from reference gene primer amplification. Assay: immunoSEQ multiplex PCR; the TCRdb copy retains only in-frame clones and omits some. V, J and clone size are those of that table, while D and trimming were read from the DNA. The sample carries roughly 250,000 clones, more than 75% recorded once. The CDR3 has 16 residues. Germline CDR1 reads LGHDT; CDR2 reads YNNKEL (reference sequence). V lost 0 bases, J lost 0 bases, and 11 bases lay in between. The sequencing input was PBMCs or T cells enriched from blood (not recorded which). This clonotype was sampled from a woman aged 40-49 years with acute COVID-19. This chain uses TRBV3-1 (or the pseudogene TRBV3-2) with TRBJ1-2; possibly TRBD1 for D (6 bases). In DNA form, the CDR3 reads TGTGCCAGCAGCCAAGATTTGGACAGTGCTAACTATGGCTACACCTTC. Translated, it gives CASSQDLDSANYGYTF.